This section outlines one T cell receptor (beta chain) sequence together with its context. Antigen: not known. A much larger clone sits a single nucleotide away, making a read error possible. The CDR3 is 17 residues long. The V gene's germline CDR1 is MGHRA and CDR2 YSYEKL. Through a sample-barcoded 5' primer and a J-beta primer mix, a second PCR was run for roughly 7 to 12 cycles. TCRdb reprocessed the 5' RACE reads via MiXCR and lists one record per CDR3 protein. Of under 2,000,000 distinct CDR3 sequences listed, roughly 52% are singletons. This sample is drawn from a study of blood T cells in healthy people across ages. Study outcomes and limitations: Correlation between TCR beta diversity and naive T cell percentage was strong. In older individuals, TCR beta diversity per million T cells was lower, falling roughly linearly with age.

Every donor gave 8.5 to 10 milliliters of peripheral blood. The clonotype was recovered from a woman aged 40 to 50 in good health. Sequenced: blood. This chain joins TRBV4-1 and TRBJ2-1; TRBD1 aligns across 10 bases. The tail of the sequence fits TRBJ2-7 better, so the J call may be wrong. CDR3 residues: CASSQEPGTGVYNEQYF. DNA for the CDR3: TGCGCCAGCAGCCAGGAGCCCGGGACAGGGGTCTACAATGAGCAGTACTTC.